This T cell receptor (beta chain) was documented in a study of identical twins. Study results and caveats: Partial confounding of zero-insertion analyses by invariant MAIT and iNKT cells was possible.

V lost 4 bases and J 0 bases, leaving 8 bases between the germline ends. Germline lookup yields CDR1 SGHDT and CDR2 YYEEEE. This CDR3 is built from 13 residues. Notes on this clonotype: Its antigen is unknown.

TCRdb fed the 5' RACE reads into MiXCR, producing one record per CDR3 protein. The sample gives about 220,000 distinct CDR3 sequences, 7.5% of which show up once; about 2% is in the top ten. This same sample was also part of a study on yellow fever vaccine responses in identical twins.

V and J are TRBV5-6 and TRBJ2-7; D is unclear. Sample: memory (CD45RO+) T cells sorted from blood. This sequence originates from a woman between 18 and 29 years old in good health. The CDR3 DNA reads TGTGCCAGCAGCGACGGGCCCTCCTACGAGCAGTACTTC. Its translation: CASSDGPSYEQYF. The variable domain in full, completed from reference TRBV5-6 and TRBJ2-7, reads DAGVTQSPTHLIKTRGQQVTLRCSPKSGHDTVSWYQQALGQGPQFIFQYYEEEERQRGNFPDRFSGHQFPNYSSELNVNALLLGDSALYLCASSDGPSYEQYFGPGTRLTVT.